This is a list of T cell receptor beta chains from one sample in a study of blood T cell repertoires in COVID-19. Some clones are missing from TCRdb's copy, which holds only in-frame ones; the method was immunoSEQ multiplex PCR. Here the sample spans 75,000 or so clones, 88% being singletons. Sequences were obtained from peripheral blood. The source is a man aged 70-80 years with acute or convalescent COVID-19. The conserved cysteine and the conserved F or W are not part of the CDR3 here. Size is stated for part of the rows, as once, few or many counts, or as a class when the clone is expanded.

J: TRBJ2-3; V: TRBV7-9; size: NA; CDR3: ASSSRRGPPGDTQY
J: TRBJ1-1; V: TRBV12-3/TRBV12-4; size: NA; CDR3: ASSLSRGTEAF
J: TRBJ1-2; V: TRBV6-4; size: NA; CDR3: ASSEGEEVYGYT
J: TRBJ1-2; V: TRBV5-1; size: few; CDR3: ASSSGQGGYGYT
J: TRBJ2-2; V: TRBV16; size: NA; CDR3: ASSPSHFTGELF
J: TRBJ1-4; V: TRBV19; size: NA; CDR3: ASSPRTGTNEKLF
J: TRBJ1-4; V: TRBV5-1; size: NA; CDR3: ASSPGDRGNEKLF
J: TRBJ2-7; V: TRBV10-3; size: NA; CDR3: AISDLTGSTYEQY
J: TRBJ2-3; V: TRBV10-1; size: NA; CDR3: ASSTDRRNTDTQY
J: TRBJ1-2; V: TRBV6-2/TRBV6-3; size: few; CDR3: ASSSARQGVANYGYT
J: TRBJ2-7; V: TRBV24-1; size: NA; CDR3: ATSDSTRNPTRQY
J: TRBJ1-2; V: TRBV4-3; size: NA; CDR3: ASSQLTGQEHGYT
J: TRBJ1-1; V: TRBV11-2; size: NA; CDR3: ASSMVTEAF
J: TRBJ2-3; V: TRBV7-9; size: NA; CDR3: ASGERVTDTQY
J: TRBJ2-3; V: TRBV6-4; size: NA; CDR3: ASSPGTLSTDTQY
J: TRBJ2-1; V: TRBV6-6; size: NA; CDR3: ASGRGGTSSYNEQF
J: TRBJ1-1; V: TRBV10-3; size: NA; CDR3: AISGRLGAPNTEAF
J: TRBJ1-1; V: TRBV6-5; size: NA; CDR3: ASSTGFRGTEAF
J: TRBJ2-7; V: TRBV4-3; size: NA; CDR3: ASSQEVAGGAPYEQY
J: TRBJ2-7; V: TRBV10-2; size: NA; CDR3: ASSDLGGYEQY
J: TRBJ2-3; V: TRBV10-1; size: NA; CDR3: ASNSGGGTDTQY
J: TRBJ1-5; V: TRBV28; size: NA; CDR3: ASFGDRGYYSNQPQH
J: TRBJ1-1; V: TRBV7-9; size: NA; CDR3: ASSLLDTVLNTEAF
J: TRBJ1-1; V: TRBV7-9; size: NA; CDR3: ASSLAQMNTEAF
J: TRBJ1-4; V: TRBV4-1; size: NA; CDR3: ASSQGTGGLNNEKLF
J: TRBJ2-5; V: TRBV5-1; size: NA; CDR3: ASSPSGQGFQETQY
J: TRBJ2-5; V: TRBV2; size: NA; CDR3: ASSDRGTSAETQY
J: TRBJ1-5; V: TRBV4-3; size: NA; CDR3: ASSQDLIGGHQPQH
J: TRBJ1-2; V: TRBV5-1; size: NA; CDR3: ASRAGIYGYT
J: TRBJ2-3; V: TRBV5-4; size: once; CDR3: ASSMGLAGGTDTQY
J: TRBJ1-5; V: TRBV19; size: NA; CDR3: ASRQGITGTEQPQH
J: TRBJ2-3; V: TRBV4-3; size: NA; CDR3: ASSQDSLPTDTQY
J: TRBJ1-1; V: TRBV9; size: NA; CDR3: ASSPFGTSPTEAF
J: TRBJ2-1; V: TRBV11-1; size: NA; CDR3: ASSIGLAGGNEQF
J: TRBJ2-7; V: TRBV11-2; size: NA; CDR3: ASRHPGRGGGRVQEQY
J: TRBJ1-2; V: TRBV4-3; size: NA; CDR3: ASSQDYSQGRVSGYT
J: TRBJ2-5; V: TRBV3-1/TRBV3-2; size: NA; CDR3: ASSQGPEKYQETQY
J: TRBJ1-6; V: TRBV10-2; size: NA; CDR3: ASRRQSSPLH
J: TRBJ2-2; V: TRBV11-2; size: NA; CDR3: ASTATVTNTGELF
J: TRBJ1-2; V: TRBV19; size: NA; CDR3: ASTGTTPYGYT
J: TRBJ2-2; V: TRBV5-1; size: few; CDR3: ASSPTSANTGELF
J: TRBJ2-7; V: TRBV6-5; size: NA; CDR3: ASRYGTGISYEQY
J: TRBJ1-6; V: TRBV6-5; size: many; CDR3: ASRRTVASNSPLH
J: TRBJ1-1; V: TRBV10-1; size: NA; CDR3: ASSPRQGGNTEAF
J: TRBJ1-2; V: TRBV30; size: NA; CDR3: AWSPPRTGNYGYT
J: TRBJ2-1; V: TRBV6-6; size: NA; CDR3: ASSSLHGTGGEQF
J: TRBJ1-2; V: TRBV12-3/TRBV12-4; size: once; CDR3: ASISGGWHGYT
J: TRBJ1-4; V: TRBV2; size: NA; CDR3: ASNSFGTVNEKLF
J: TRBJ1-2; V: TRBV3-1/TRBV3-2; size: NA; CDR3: ASRGQGLEGYT
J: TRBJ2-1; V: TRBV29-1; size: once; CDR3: SATSGSEEQF
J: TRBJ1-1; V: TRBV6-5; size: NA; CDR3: ASRESFNTEAF
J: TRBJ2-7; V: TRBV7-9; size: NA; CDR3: ASSLQAGPTYEQY
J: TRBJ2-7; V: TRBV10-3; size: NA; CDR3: AISRLAEAHEQY